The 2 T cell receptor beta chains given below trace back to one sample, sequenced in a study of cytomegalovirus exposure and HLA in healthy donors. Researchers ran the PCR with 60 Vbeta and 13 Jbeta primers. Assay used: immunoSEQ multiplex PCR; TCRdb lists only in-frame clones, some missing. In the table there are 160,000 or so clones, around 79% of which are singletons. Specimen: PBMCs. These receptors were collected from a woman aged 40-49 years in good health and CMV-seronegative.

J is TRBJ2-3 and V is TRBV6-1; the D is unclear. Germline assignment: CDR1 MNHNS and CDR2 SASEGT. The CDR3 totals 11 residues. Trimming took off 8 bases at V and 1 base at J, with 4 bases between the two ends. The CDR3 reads CASHRTDTQYF. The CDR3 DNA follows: TGTGCCAGCCATCGCACAGATACGCAGTATTTT.

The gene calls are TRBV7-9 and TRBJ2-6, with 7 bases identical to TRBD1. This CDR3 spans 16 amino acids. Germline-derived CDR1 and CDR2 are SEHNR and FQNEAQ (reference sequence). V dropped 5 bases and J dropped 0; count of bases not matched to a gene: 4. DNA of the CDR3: TGTGCCAGCAGCCTGGGACAGTCCTCTGGGGCCAACGTCCTGACTTTC. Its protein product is CASSLGQSSGANVLTF.